The subject of this entry is one TCR beta chain. The antigen is not known. Presence of unique molecular identifiers characterized the TCR beta cDNA libraries. There were about 0.85 to 11 million T cells, and approximately 500,000 cDNA molecules came from them. TCRdb re-called the PCR reads with MiXCR, one entry per CDR3 protein. Of 800,000 to 950,000 distinct CDR3 sequences in the sample, under 70% were seen once. The data were obtained in a study of post-analysis software for immune sequencing data. V was cut by 1 base and J by 4 bases, with 14 bases left in between. There are 16 residues in the CDR3. Germline V gene data show CDR1 as LNHNV and CDR2 as YYDKDF (reference sequence). Findings of the study overall: Elevated frequency relative to controls characterized several TRBV segments in patients, TRBV5-6, TRBV5-1 and TRBV20-1 among them. The normalized Chao1 diversity of multiple sclerosis patients was significantly lower than that of controls.

The J gene is TRBJ2-1, the V gene TRBV15, with a weak D call TRBD2 (6 bases). This clonotype was sampled from a girl aged 5-17 years with multiple sclerosis. What was sequenced was blood. The DNA for the CDR3 is TGTGCCACCAGCAGAGTTAGTAGCGGCTTATACAATGAGCAGTTCTTC. Amino acids: CATSRVSSGLYNEQFF.